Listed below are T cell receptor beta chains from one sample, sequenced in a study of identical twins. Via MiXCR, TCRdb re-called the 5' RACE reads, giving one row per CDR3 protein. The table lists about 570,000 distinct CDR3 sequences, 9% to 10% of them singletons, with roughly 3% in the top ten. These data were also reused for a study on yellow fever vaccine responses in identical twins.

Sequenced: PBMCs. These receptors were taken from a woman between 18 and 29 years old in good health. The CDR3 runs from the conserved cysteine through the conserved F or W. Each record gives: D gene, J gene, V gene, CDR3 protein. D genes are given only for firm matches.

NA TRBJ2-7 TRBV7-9 CASSLAGAAAFGDEQYF
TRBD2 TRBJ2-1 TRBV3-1 CASSRLTSDEQFF
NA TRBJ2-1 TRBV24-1 CATSDTSPNEQFF
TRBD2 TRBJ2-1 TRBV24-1 CATAGGANDNEQFF
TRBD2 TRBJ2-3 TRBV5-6 CASSLVVLAGNRGTDTQYF
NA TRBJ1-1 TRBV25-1 CASSAVTNTEAFF
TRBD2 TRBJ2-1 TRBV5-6 CASSSEPGLNNEQFF
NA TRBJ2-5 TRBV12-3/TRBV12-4 CASSFSQETQYF
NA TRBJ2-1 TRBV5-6 CASRSKGEQFF
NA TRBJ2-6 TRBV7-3 CASSLSTRGRGANVLTF
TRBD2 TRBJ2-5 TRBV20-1 CSADGGGYQETQYF
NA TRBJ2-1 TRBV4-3 CASSNGGGAGNEQFF
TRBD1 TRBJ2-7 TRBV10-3 CAISESMEGGQDISYEQYF
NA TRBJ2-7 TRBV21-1 CASSPQRMSGTHTAQYF
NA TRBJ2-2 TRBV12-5 CASGLVSGGWTGELFF
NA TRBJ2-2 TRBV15 CATSGRGSGDTGELFF
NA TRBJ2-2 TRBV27 CASRRGTTNTGELFF
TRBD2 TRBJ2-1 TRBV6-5 CASSDSGGPYNEQFF
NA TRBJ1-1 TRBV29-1 CSVAHGYTEAFF
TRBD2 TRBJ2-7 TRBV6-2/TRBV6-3 CASSPVEVRAGGYEQYF
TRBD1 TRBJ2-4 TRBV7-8 CASSFDRGLGGIQYF
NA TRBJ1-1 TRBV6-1 CASRFYGNTEAFF
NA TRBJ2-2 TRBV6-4 CASSTRDGENTGELFF
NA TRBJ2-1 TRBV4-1 CASSQPSSNSYNEQFF
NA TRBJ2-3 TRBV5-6 CASSLVSGTKADTQYF